Following are 5 T cell receptor beta chains from one sample sequenced in a study of a mutant IDH1 vaccine in newly diagnosed glioma. Time point in this sample: baseline, week 1 (first vaccination visit). Treatment noted: pre-vaccination baseline after standard-of-care therapy. The repertoire was sequenced with immunoSEQ multiplex PCR; TCRdb's copy has only in-frame clones and lacks some. The data contain around 37,000 clones, 60% to 80% of them singletons. The specimen was PBMCs, collected from a glioma patient treated with radiotherapy, temozolomide or both. The receptors originated from a man aged 35 to 55 with glioma. Some clones in this sample may be carry-over from other donors' samples.

The chain recombines TRBV27 with TRBJ2-7; the D is unclear. The germline V gene encodes CDR1 MNHEY and CDR2 SMNVEV (reference sequence). Trimming removed 4 bases from V and 2 bases from J, with 12 bases in between. The CDR3 length is 14 residues. The CDR3 bases are TGTGCCAGCAGTTACTCGACGGCTGCCTACGAGCAGTACTTC. Its protein is CASSYSTAAYEQYF.

The chain recombines TRBV2 with TRBJ2-5, with D perhaps TRBD2 (5 bases). The V end was cut by 3 bases, the J end by 2 bases, with 13 bases between. Germline CDR1 and CDR2: SNHLY and FYNNEI. This CDR3 is built from 15 residues. The CDR3 sequence: CASSELSGSQETQYF. CDR3 bases: TGTGCCAGCAGTGAGTTGTCGGGGAGTCAAGAGACCCAGTACTTC.

CDR3 nucleotide sequence: TGTGCCTGTACACAGGGGGCCGATCAGCCCCAGCATTTT. This sequence encodes CACTQGADQPQHF. The rearrangement links TRBV30 to TRBJ1-5; 9 nucleotides align to TRBD1. Germline assignment: CDR1 GTSNPN and CDR2 SVGIG (reference sequence). The CDR3 totals 13 residues. The ends lost 6 bases at V and 5 bases at J; junction bases unmatched: 5.

The gene calls are TRBV12-5 and TRBJ1-2; the D gene is possibly TRBD1 (6 bases). Trimming stripped 5 bases from V and 3 bases from J, with 13 bases between. This CDR3 comprises 14 residues. Germline CDR1 LGHNT, CDR2 FRNRAP. The CDR3: CASGPAGAYYGYTF. The DNA of the CDR3 is TGTGCTAGTGGTCCGGCGGGGGCCTACTATGGCTACACCTTC.

The chain combines TRBV7-8 with TRBJ1-2; 9 bases map to TRBD1. V lost 1 base to trimming and J lost 3 bases; unmatched junction nucleotides: 3. There are 15 residues in the CDR3. CDR1 SGHVS and CDR2 FQNEAQ come from the germline V gene. Here the CDR3 DNA reads TGTGCCAGCAGCTTAGATGGGGACAGGGACTATGGCTACACCTTC. This sequence encodes CASSLDGDRDYGYTF.